The T cell receptor (beta chain) under discussion was sequenced for a study of identical twins. CDR1 and CDR2 from the germline V gene are SEHNR and FQNEAQ (reference sequence). Losses at the gene ends were 8 bases for V and 3 bases for J; bases not matched to a gene: 5. The CDR3 length is 13 residues. TCRdb re-analysed the 5' RACE reads in MiXCR, keeping a single row per CDR3 protein. The sample lists some 300,000 distinct CDR3 sequences, 9% to 15% occurring once. The sample holds many counts of this clonotype. The same sample was also used in a study of yellow fever vaccine responses in identical twins.

The clonotype comes from a woman between 18 and 29 years old in good health. The material sequenced was CD8+ T cells sorted from blood. The V gene is TRBV7-9, the J gene TRBJ2-3, with 7 bases that match TRBD1. CDR3 DNA: TGTGCCAGCGAAGACAGGGAAACAGATACGCAGTATTTT. Its translation is CASEDRETDTQYF.